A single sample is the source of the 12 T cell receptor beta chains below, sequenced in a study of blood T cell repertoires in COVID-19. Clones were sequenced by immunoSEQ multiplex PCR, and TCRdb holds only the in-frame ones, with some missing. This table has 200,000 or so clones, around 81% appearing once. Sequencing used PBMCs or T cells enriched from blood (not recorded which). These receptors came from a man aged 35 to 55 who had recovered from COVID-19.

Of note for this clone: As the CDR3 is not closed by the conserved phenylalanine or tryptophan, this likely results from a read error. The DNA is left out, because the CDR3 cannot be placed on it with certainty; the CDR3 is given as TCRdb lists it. CDR3 region: CASSQSARVIR. The chain joins TRBV3-1 (or the pseudogene TRBV3-2) to TRBJ1-2. Germline lookup yields CDR1 LGHDT and CDR2 YNNKEL (reference sequence). The CDR3 adds up to 11 amino acids, both ends counted.

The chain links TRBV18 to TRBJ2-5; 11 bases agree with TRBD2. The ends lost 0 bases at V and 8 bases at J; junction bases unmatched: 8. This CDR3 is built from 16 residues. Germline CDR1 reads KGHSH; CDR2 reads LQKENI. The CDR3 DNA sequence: TGTGCCAGCTCACCACCCGGACTAGCGGGCAGTGGAACCCAGTACTTC. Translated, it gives CASSPPGLAGSGTQYF. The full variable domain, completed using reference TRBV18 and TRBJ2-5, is NAGVMQNPRHLVRRRGQEARLRCSPMKGHSHVYWYRQLPEEGLKFMVYLQKENIIDESGMPKERFSAEFPKEGPSILRIQQVVRGDSAAYFCASSPPGLAGSGTQYFGPGTRLLVL.

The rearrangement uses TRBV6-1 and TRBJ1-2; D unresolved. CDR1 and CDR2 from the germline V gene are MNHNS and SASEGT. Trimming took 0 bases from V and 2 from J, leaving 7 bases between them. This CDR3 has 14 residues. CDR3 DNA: TGTGCCAGCAGTGAAGCCTGGGAGAACTATGGCTACACCTTC. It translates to CASSEAWENYGYTF.

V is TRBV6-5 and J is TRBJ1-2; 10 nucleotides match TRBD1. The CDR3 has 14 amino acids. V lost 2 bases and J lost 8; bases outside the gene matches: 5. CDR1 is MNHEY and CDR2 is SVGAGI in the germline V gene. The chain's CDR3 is CASSYDRGRRGYTF. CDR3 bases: TGTGCCAGCAGTTACGACAGGGGGCGCCGGGGCTACACCTTC.

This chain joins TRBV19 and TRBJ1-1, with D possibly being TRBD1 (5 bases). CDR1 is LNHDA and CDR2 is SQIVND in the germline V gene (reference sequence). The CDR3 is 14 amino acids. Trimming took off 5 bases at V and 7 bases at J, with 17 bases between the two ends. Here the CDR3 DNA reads TGTGCCAGTAGTTTCGAAAACAGGCGCGGTGAAGCTTTCTTT. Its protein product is CASSFENRRGEAFF.

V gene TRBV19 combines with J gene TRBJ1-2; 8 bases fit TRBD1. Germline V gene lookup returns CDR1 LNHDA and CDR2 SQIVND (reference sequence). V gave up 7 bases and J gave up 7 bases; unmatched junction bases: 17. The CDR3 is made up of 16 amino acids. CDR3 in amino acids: CASTSGTGQLARGYTF. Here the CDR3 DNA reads TGTGCCAGTACCTCTGGGACAGGTCAACTAGCCCGTGGCTACACCTTC.

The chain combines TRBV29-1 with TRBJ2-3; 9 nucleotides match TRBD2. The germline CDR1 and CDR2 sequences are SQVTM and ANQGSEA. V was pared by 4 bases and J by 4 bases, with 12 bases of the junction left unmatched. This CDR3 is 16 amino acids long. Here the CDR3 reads CSVAMGAGGPSDTQYF. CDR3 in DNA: TGCAGCGTTGCTATGGGGGCGGGGGGGCCCTCAGATACGCAGTATTTT.

Written as DNA, the CDR3 is TGCGCCAGCAGTCAGGGACAGTTCCAAGAGACCCAGTACTTC. Encoded protein: CASSQGQFQETQYF. This chain links TRBV4-3 with TRBJ2-5; 7 nucleotides match TRBD1. The V segment lost 6 bases and the J segment 1 base; nucleotides outside the gene matches: 5. Germline V gene data show CDR1 as LGHNA and CDR2 as YSLEER. The CDR3 covers 14 residues.

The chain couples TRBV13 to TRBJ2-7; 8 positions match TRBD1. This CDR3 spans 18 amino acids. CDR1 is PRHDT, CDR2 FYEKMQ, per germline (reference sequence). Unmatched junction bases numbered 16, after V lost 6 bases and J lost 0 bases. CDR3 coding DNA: TGTGCCAGCAGTGACCAGGGGGCAACCCTGGGAAACTCCTACGAGCAGTACTTC. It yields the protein CASSDQGATLGNSYEQYF.

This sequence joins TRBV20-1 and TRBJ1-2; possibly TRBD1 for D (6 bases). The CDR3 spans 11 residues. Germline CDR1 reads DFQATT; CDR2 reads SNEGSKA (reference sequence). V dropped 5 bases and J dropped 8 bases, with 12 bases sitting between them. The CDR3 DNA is TGCAGTGCTCGCACAGGGTACGGCTACACCTTC. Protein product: CSARTGYGYTF.

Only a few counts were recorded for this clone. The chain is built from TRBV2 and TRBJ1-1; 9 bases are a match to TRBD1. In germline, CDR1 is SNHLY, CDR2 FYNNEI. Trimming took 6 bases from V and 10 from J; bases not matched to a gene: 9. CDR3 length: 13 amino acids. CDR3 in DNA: TGTGCCAGCAGGGGAGATACAGGGGGCAGAGCTTTCTTT. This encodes CASRGDTGGRAFF.

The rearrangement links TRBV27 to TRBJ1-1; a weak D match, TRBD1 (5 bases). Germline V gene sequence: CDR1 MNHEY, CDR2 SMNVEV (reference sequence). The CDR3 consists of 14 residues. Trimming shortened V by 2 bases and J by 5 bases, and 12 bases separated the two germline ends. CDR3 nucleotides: TGTGCCAGCAGTTTACATACAGGACCTACTGAAGCTTTCTTT. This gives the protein CASSLHTGPTEAFF.